This T cell receptor (beta chain) was recovered during a study of blood T cells in healthy people across ages. This clonotype appeared a few times. Its antigen is still unknown. There were healthy Caucasian individuals from Russia, aged roughly 6 to 95, serving as donors. Each donor had 8 to 10 milliliters of peripheral blood drawn. General study results and limits: Long-lived and aged donors differed, with more naive CD4+ cells and higher diversity in the long-lived.

The CDR3 is 15 residues long. The V gene's germline CDR1 is DFQATT and CDR2 SNEGSKA (reference sequence). With 6 bases removed from V and 0 bases from J, the gap between germline ends came to 17 bases. It was with a sample-barcoded 5' primer and a J-beta primer mix that a second PCR of about 7 to 12 cycles was run. Samples each returned at least 2.5 million CDR3-containing paired-end reads. TCRdb recomputed calls from the 5' RACE reads with MiXCR, one row per CDR3 protein. Of a few hundred thousand distinct CDR3 sequences in the sample, 27% were seen once. Sequencing used blood. The chain employs TRBV20-1 and TRBJ2-5; possible D gene TRBD2, 6 bases. This sequence was found in an older woman in good health. CDR3 residues: CSAPKGSGNQETQYF. CDR3 sequence (DNA): TGCAGTGCCCCGAAGGGTAGCGGTAACCAAGAGACCCAGTACTTC.